This is a list of T cell receptor beta chains from one sample in a study of metastatic and nonmetastatic thyroid tumors. TCRdb re-clonotyped the PCR reads via MiXCR. The table includes about 40,000 clones, about 10% detected once. The sequenced sample was blood. Receptors were obtained from a female donor with papillary thyroid cancer or a benign thyroid nodule (not recorded which). Some clones in this sample may be carry-over from other donors' samples. Both conserved end residues are part of each CDR3. A D gene is named only where the DNA matches it firmly. The size of a clone is reported for some rows only, either as once, few or many, or as a class for expanded clones.

d_gene: TRBD2
abundance: many
j_gene: TRBJ2-4
v_gene: TRBV6-1
CDR3nt: TGTGCCAGCAGTTCGGGGGGGAACATTCAGTACTTC
CDR3aa: CASSSGGNIQYF

d_gene: .
abundance: many
j_gene: TRBJ2-1
v_gene: TRBV20-1
CDR3nt: TGCAGAGTATACTACTCCTACAATGAGCAGTTCTTC
CDR3aa: CRVYYSYNEQFF

d_gene: .
abundance: many
j_gene: TRBJ1-2
v_gene: TRBV15
CDR3nt: TGTGCCACCAGTTCGATGGGTCAGGGCTATGGCTACACCTTC
CDR3aa: CATSSMGQGYGYTF

d_gene: .
abundance: many
j_gene: TRBJ2-7
v_gene: TRBV28
CDR3nt: TGTGCCAGCAGCTGGGACAACACCTACGAGCAGTACTTC
CDR3aa: CASSWDNTYEQYF

d_gene: .
abundance: many
j_gene: TRBJ2-7
v_gene: TRBV6-7
CDR3nt: TGTGCCAGCAGTCGCCGCCAGGGGAGGAAGTACGAGCAGTACTTC
CDR3aa: CASSRRQGRKYEQYF

d_gene: .
abundance: few
j_gene: TRBJ1-6
v_gene: TRBV6-1
CDR3nt: TGTGCCAGCAGTGAATTAGGTCGGTACAATAATTCACCACTCCACTTT
CDR3aa: CASSELGRYNNSPLHF

d_gene: TRBD1
abundance: many
j_gene: TRBJ2-7
v_gene: TRBV2
CDR3nt: TGTGCCAGCACCGGGACAGGGAGGTGGGAGCAGTACTTC
CDR3aa: CASTGTGRWEQYF

d_gene: .
abundance: few
j_gene: TRBJ2-1
v_gene: TRBV29-1
CDR3nt: TGCAGCGTTGGCTATGCGTTCTACAATGAGCAGTCCTTC
CDR3aa: CSVGYAFYNEQSF

d_gene: TRBD2
abundance: many
j_gene: TRBJ2-7
v_gene: TRBV7-8
CDR3nt: TGTGCCAGCAGCTTAGGGGGAGCGGGAGTGTTAAACGAGCAGTACTTC
CDR3aa: CASSLGGAGVLNEQYF

d_gene: .
abundance: many
j_gene: TRBJ1-5
v_gene: TRBV6-1
CDR3nt: TGTGCCAGCGGAGCAGACTACAATCAGCCCCAGCATTTT
CDR3aa: CASGADYNQPQHF

d_gene: TRBD2
abundance: many
j_gene: TRBJ2-1
v_gene: TRBV30
CDR3nt: TGTGCCTGGAGTTATAGCGGGAGTTCCAAATTCTTC
CDR3aa: CAWSYSGSSKFF

d_gene: .
abundance: .
j_gene: TRBJ2-7
v_gene: TRBV6-1
CDR3nt: TGTGCCAGCAGTGAAGCCGGCTACGAGCAGTACTTC
CDR3aa: CASSEAGYEQYF

d_gene: .
abundance: many
j_gene: TRBJ2-7
v_gene: TRBV9
CDR3nt: TGTGCCAGCAGCCTCGGGATGACCTACGAGCAGTACTTC
CDR3aa: CASSLGMTYEQYF

d_gene: TRBD2
abundance: many
j_gene: TRBJ2-2
v_gene: TRBV9
CDR3nt: TGTGCCAGCAGCGCGCTAGCGGGAGTGGTCGGGGAGCTGTTTTTT
CDR3aa: CASSALAGVVGELFF

d_gene: .
abundance: few
j_gene: TRBJ2-6
v_gene: TRBV6-4
CDR3nt: TGTGCCAGCAGTGACTCAGGGGCTGGGGCCAACGTCCTGACTTTC
CDR3aa: CASSDSGAGANVLTF

d_gene: .
abundance: many
j_gene: TRBJ2-5
v_gene: TRBV28
CDR3nt: TGTGCCAGCAGTTCGGGCGGGCCCCGAGAGACCCAGTACTTC
CDR3aa: CASSSGGPRETQYF

d_gene: .
abundance: many
j_gene: TRBJ1-2
v_gene: TRBV4-3
CDR3nt: TGCGCCAGCAGCCAAGATCATCCCCAATCCTATGGCTACACCTTC
CDR3aa: CASSQDHPQSYGYTF

d_gene: .
abundance: many
j_gene: TRBJ2-1
v_gene: TRBV30
CDR3nt: TGTGCCTGGAGAGTGAACAATGAGCAGTTCTTC
CDR3aa: CAWRVNNEQFF

d_gene: TRBD2
abundance: many
j_gene: TRBJ2-1
v_gene: TRBV7-3
CDR3nt: TGTGCCAGCAGCTTAAGCATTTGGGAGGCCGGGACTAATAACAATGAGCAGTTCTTC
CDR3aa: CASSLSIWEAGTNNNEQFF

d_gene: .
abundance: .
j_gene: TRBJ2-6
v_gene: TRBV7-8
CDR3nt: TGTGCCAGCAGCTTAGACCAGGGAGCCGGGGCCAACGTCCTGACTTTC
CDR3aa: CASSLDQGAGANVLTF

d_gene: TRBD1
abundance: many
j_gene: TRBJ2-5
v_gene: TRBV2
CDR3nt: TGTGCCAGCAGTCGGACAGGGGATATTGCGAGAGAGACCCAGTACTTC
CDR3aa: CASSRTGDIARETQYF

d_gene: TRBD1
abundance: many
j_gene: TRBJ1-6
v_gene: TRBV12-3/TRBV12-4
CDR3nt: TGTGCCAGCAGTTTGGGGGACAGGGCCACTTATAATTCACCCCTCCACTTT
CDR3aa: CASSLGDRATYNSPLHF